This entry features one T cell receptor beta chain sequence. This sample was included in a study of blood T cell repertoires in COVID-19. Study-level information: COVID-19 samples from acute and convalescent phases originated in the United States, Italy and Spain. PBMCs, B-cell-depleted T cells, or T cells were the source of the cDNA or gDNA that made up the material.

Recovered participants had two consecutive negative NP/OP PCR tests, healthcare professional clearance, or symptom resolution. Sequencing used immunoSEQ multiplex PCR; TCRdb keeps in-frame clones, though not all of them. The data show 430,000 or so clones, around 87% seen once. Trimming cost V 0 bases and J 3 bases, with 12 bases left between them. Germline values: CDR1 KGHSH, CDR2 LQKENI. The CDR3 covers 15 residues. The V and J genes are TRBV18 and TRBJ2-7; possibly TRBD2 for D (6 bases). Sequenced sample: PBMCs or T cells enriched from blood (not recorded which). The TCR originated in a woman aged 40 to 49 who had recovered from COVID-19. In DNA form, the CDR3 reads TGTGCCAGCTCACCACCCGGGAGAGGGAGCTACGAGCAGTACTTC. Its translation: CASSPPGRGSYEQYF.